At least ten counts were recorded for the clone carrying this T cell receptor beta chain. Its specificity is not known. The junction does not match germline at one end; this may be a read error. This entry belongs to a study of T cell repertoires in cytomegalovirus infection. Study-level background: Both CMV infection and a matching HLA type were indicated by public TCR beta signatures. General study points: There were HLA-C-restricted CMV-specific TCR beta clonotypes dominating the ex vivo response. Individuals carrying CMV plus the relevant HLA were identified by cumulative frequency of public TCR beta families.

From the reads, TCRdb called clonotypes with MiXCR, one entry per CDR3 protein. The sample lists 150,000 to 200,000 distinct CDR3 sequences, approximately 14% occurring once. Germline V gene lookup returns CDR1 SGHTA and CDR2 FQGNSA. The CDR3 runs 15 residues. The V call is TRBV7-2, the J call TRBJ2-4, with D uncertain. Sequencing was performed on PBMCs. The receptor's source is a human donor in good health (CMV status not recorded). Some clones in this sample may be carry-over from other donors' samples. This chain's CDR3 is CASCFRSGGGNIQYF. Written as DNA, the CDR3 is TGTGCCAGCTGCTTTAGGTCGGGTGGCGGAAACATTCAGTACTTC.